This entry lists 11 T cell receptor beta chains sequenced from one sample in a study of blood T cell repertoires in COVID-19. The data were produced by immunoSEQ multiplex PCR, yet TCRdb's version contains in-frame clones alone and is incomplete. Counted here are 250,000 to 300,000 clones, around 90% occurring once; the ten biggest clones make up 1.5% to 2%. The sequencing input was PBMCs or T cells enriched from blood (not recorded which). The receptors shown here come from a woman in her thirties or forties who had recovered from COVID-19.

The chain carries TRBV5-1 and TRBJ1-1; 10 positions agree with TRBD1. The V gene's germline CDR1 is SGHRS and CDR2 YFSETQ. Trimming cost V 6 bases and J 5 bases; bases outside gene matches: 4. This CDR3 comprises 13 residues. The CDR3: CASKGQGNTEAFF. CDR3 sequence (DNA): TGCGCCAGCAAGGGACAGGGGAATACTGAAGCTTTCTTT.

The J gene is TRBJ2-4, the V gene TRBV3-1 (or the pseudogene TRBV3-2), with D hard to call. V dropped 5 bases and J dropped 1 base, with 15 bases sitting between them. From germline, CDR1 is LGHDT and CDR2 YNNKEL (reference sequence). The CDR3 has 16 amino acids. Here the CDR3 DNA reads TGTGCCAGCAGCTCCCAGGCCGAAGGCGCCAAAAACATTCAGTACTTC. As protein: CASSSQAEGAKNIQYF.

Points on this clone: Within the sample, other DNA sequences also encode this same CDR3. Here the CDR3 DNA reads TGCGCCAGCAGCTTGGGGCAGGGACAGCCCCAGCATTTT. Translation gives CASSLGQGQPQHF. The chain recombines TRBV5-1 with TRBJ1-5; the D gene is possibly TRBD1 (5 bases). Trimming removed 0 bases at V and 7 bases at J, with 8 bases between. The CDR3 loop spans 13 amino acids. Germline V gene sequence: CDR1 SGHRS, CDR2 YFSETQ. Based on the CDR3 plus reference TRBV5-1 and TRBJ1-5, the full variable domain is KAGVTQTPRYLIKTRGQQVTLSCSPISGHRSVSWYQQTPGQGLQFLFEYFSETQRNKGNFPGRFSGRQFSNSRSEMNVSTLELGDSALYLCASSLGQGQPQHFGDGTRLSIL.

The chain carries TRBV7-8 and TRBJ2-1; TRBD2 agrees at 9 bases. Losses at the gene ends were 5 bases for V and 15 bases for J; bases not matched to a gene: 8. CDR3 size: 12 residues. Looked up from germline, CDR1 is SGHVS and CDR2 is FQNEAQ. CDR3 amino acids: CASSPVAGVPFF. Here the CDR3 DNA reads TGTGCCAGCAGCCCGGTAGCGGGAGTGCCGTTCTTC.

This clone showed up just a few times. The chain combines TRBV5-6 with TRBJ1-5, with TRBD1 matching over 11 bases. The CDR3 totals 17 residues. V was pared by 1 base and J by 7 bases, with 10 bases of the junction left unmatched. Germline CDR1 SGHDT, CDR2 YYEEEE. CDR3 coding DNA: TGTGCCAGCAGCTTGACAGGGGACAGGGGGAGAATGCAGCCCCAGCATTTT. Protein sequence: CASSLTGDRGRMQPQHF.

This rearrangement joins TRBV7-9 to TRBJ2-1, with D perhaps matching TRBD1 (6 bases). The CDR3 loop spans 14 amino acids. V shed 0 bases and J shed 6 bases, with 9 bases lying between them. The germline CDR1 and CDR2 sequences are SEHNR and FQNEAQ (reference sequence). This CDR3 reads CASSLATGFNEQFF. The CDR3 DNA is TGTGCCAGCAGCTTAGCGACAGGCTTCAATGAGCAGTTCTTC.

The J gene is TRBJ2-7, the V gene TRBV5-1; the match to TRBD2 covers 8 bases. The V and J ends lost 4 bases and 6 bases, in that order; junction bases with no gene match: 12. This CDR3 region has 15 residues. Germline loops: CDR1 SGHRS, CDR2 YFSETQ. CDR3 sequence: CASSPQTGGPLEQYF. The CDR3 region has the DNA TGCGCCAGCAGCCCGCAGACGGGGGGGCCTCTCGAGCAGTACTTC.

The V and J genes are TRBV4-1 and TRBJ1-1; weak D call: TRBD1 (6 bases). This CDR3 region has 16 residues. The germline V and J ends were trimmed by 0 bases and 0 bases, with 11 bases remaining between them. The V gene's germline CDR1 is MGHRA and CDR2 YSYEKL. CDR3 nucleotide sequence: TGCGCCAGCAGCCAAGATCCGGGACAACTGAACACTGAAGCTTTCTTT. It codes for CASSQDPGQLNTEAFF.

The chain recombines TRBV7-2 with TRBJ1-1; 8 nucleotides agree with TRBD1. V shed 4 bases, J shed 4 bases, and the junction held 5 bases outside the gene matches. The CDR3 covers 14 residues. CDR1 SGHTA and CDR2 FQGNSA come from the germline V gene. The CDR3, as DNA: TGTGCCAGCAGCTCGCAGGGGGCGTCCACTGAAGCTTTCTTT. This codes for CASSSQGASTEAFF. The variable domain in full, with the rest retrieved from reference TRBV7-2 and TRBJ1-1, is GAGVSQSPSNKVTEKGKDVELRCDPISGHTALYWYRQSLGQGLEFLIYFQGNSAPDKSGLPSDRFSAERTGGSVSTLTIQRTQQEDSAVYLCASSSQGASTEAFFGQGTRLTVV.

CDR3 sequence reads: CASSPLDRMRTF. CDR3 coding DNA: TGTGCCAGCAGTCCCTTGGACAGAATGAGAACTTTC. The rearrangement uses TRBV6-6 and TRBJ2-6, with D possibly TRBD1 on 6 matching bases. This CDR3 region has 12 residues. In germline, CDR1 is MNHNY, CDR2 SVGAGI (reference sequence). The germline V and J ends were trimmed by 5 bases and 19 bases, with 18 bases remaining between them.

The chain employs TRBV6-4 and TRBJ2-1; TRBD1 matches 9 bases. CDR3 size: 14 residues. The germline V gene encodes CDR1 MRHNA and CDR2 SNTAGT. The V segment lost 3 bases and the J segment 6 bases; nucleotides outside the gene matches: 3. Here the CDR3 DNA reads TGTGCCAGCAGTGAGACAGGGGGAGGCAATGAGCAGTTCTTC. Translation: CASSETGGGNEQFF.